These 5 T cell receptor beta chains were all obtained from the same sample, sequenced in a study of T cells in localized non-small cell lung cancer (dated by TCRdb to 2019 to 2021). Libraries were made using the immunoSEQ multiplex PCR assay. Not all clones reach the TCRdb copy of this immuneACCESS table, which keeps in-frame sequences only. Checked studies attribute under half of the gap to unresolved V genes and leave the rest unexplained. The table for this sample lists 53,000 or so clones; around 80% of them were counted only once. The ten largest clones capture approximately 17% of the sample. The source material was peripheral blood mononuclear cells, sampled before any cancer treatment. These TCRs come from a man aged 40 to 70 with stage III lung adenocarcinoma.

V is TRBV7-9 and J is TRBJ1-5; tentatively, D is TRBD1 (5 bases). Trimming stripped 1 base from V and 4 bases from J, with 14 bases between. The CDR3 covers 16 residues. Germline V gene lookup returns CDR1 SEHNR and CDR2 FQNEAQ (reference sequence). The CDR3 region is CASSLVTGTGNQPQHF. CDR3 DNA sequence: TGTGCCAGCAGCTTAGTTACCGGGACGGGTAATCAGCCCCAGCATTTT.

The chain recombines TRBV13 with TRBJ2-1; no clear D. The CDR3 contains 16 residues. The germline CDR1 and CDR2 sequences are PRHDT and FYEKMQ (reference sequence). V shed 6 bases and J shed 2 bases, with 17 bases lying between them. The CDR3 region is CASSYQLTNPYNEQFF. CDR3 bases: TGTGCCAGCAGTTACCAATTGACAAACCCCTACAATGAGCAGTTCTTC.

This clone was seen a few times. This CDR3 is also generated by other DNA sequences in the sample. The chain has TRBV6-5 and TRBJ1-1; 9 bases align to TRBD1. With 4 bases clipped from V and 3 bases from J, the junction kept 3 bases outside the gene matches. Looked up from germline, CDR1 is MNHEY and CDR2 is SVGAGI. CDR3 length equals 14 residues. CDR3 region: CASSSRTGDTEAFF. The CDR3 bases are TGTGCCAGCAGTTCCCGGACAGGGGACACTGAAGCTTTCTTT.

V is TRBV27 and J is TRBJ1-2; tentative D call: TRBD1 (6 bases). Deletions cut 4 bases from V and 4 bases from J, with 10 bases between. Germline CDR1 and CDR2: MNHEY and SMNVEV (reference sequence). The CDR3 covers 13 residues. This CDR3 reads CASSSLQGYGYTF. The CDR3 DNA follows: TGTGCCAGCAGTTCCCTACAGGGCTATGGCTACACCTTC.

The chain uses TRBV6-6 and TRBJ2-4; unclear D gene. Trimming removed 0 bases from V and 8 bases from J, with 5 bases in between. The germline V gene encodes CDR1 MNHNY and CDR2 SVGAGI (reference sequence). CDR3 length equals 12 residues. CDR3: CASSYSRDIQYF. In DNA, the CDR3 is TGTGCCAGCAGTTACTCAAGGGACATTCAGTACTTC.